This record concerns one T cell receptor (beta chain) sequence. This clone's antigen is unknown. No much larger clone exists at a distance of one base, and base qualities are not known. The data were taken from a study of post-analysis software for immune sequencing data (dated by TCRdb to about 2015). About the study as a whole: Disease courses on record covered relapsing-remitting, secondary progressive and progressive-relapsing multiple sclerosis, though some patients had no subtype annotation. Patient repertoires were compared against over ten previously published healthy control repertoires from donors aged about 6 to 25 years. A subset of samples was prepared in parallel using single-end sample barcoding, then pooled and co-amplified after Illumina adapter ligation. What the study reported, not specific to this receptor: Patients showed significantly higher frequencies than controls for about five TRBV segments, among them TRBV5-6, TRBV5-1 and TRBV20-1. The multiple sclerosis patient group was slightly younger than the control group. Compared with controls, multiple sclerosis patients had significantly lower normalized Chao1 diversity, a finding suggesting substantial peripheral T-cell clonal expansion. Strong co-clustering of samples prepared in the same batch was shown by direct clustering with F measure, prompting a batch-effect correction.

Libraries were constructed by PCR. Instrument used: Illumina HiSeq 2500. To reduce PCR and sequencing biases, unique molecular identifiers were built into the TCR beta cDNA libraries. Every 1 to 10 million input T cells yielded roughly 500,000 cDNA molecules, meaning each molecule approximated one T cell. The patient libraries were prepared and sequenced with the same protocol used for the earlier healthy control dataset. Within a given batch, samples were prepared together, multiplexed and sequenced on the same HiSeq lane. In the original analysis: MIGEC was used to process the raw barcoded reads, and molecular identifier groups with only a single read were discarded before consensus assembly and CDR3 extraction. VDJtools was used for post-analysis of the clonotype tables, with diversity normalized by down-sampling every dataset to the smallest sample size. To correct batch-related cross-sample contamination, repertoire overlap clustering matched CDR3 amino acid sequences but not nucleotide sequences. TCRdb trimmed public reads at Q25 via fastp, called clones via MiXCR and kept in-frame beta chains. Rows are unified per CDR3 protein, each entry keeping the most common DNA and genes. These V and J calls rely on TCRdb rather than the paper's analysis. The sample yields about 200,000 distinct CDR3 sequences; over 25% were counted once. The ten largest clonotypes hold more than 3% of the sample.

TCR beta repertoires were profiled from peripheral blood of roughly 13 young patients with multiple sclerosis to demonstrate the VDJtools post-analysis software. Multiple sclerosis patients were children and adolescents aged about 6 to 16 years. CDR1 DFQATT and CDR2 SNEGSKA are derived from the germline V gene (reference sequence). Trimming accounts for 5 bases at V and 5 bases at J, while the number of junction bases matched to no gene is 9. The CDR3 covers 15 residues, taking in both the cysteine and the phenylalanine. Only the CDR3 region is kept as DNA, spanning 45 bases read in frame from base 1.

Sequencing was performed on blood. This receptor was obtained from a girl under 18 with multiple sclerosis. The chain is encoded by TRBV20-1 joined to TRBJ2-3, with 11 bases matching TRBD2. The CDR3 here reads CSARPTSGSLDTQYF. DNA sequence: TGCAGTGCTCGCCCTACTAGCGGGAGCCTAGATACGCAGTATTTT.